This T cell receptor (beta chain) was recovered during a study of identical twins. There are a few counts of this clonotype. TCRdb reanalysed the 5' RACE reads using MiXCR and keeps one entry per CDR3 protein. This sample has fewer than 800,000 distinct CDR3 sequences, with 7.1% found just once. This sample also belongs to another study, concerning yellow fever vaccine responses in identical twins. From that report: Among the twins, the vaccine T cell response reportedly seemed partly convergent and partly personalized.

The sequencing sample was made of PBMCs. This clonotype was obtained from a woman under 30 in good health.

The CDR3 reads CASTSGGADTQYF. As DNA, the CDR3 is TGTGCCAGCACTAGCGGGGGGGCAGATACGCAGTATTTT. The chain has TRBV12-3 or TRBV12-4 and TRBJ2-3; 12 bases match TRBD2. The trim removed 7 bases at V and 4 bases at J, leaving 0 bases unmatched. The CDR3 has 13 amino acids.